Judged by abundance, the clone carrying this TCR beta chain is medium-sized (0.01 to 0.1%). What it binds is unknown. The sample belongs to a study of CD8+CD57+ T cells in acquired aplastic anemia. In the study overall: The mean DNA yield obtained from sorted CD4+ and CD8+ cells came to 3 to 3.5 ug. Average CD4+ read depth in healthy donors was some 11 million reads.

TCR beta VDJ and CDR3 profiling used genomic DNA as template. TCRdb re-called the reads through MiXCR, storing one row per CDR3 protein. The sample has tens of thousands of distinct CDR3 sequences, approximately 78% seen once; the top ten hold less than 40%. Study results and caveats: CD8+ Simpson's diversity showed no significant patient-control difference. Between patients and controls, around 31 CD8+ CDR3 sequences were found in common.

The receptor comes from a human donor in good health, serving as a control. The specimen sequenced was sorted CD4+, CD8+, or CD8+CD57+ T cells (not recorded which) from PBMCs.

The CDR3 here is CASSSPGTSGEQYF. CDR3 in DNA: TGTGCCAGCAGCAGTCCCGGGACTAGCGGCGAGCAGTACTTC. The chain combines TRBV7-9 with TRBJ2-7; TRBD2 matches 11 bases. The CDR3 contains 14 residues. V trimming: 5 bases; J trimming: 6 bases; junction bases outside the gene matches: 6. Germline CDR1 is SEHNR and CDR2 is FQNEAQ (reference sequence).